This TCR beta chain was recorded in a study of CD4 T cell repertoires and nickel (dated by TCRdb to about 2020). This clonotype was seen more than once but under ten times. No cognate antigen has been identified for it. Relative to the germline gene, one junction end is altered; a read error may explain this. Spanning cysteine to phenylalanine, the CDR3 consists of 13 amino acids. Left in the record is the CDR3 DNA by itself, 39 bases read in frame from the first base. CDR1 and CDR2 are read off the germline V gene (reference sequence) as SSHAT and FNYEAQ. Library generation was performed with RT-PCR. Sequenced using an Illumina MiSeq. TCRdb handled the public reads itself, with Q25 trimming in fastp and clone calling in MiXCR, and kept productive beta chains. Each CDR3 protein gets just one entry, which takes the most common genes and DNA from the rows behind it. The sample table lists roughly 640 distinct CDR3 sequences, about 45% of them with a count of one. The biggest ten clones account for roughly an eighth of the sample.

Sequenced sample: CD4+ T cells from blood, not recorded whether cultured. The receptor was isolated from a human donor in a nickel allergy study, with or without nickel allergy (not recorded which). It is not recorded whether this sample comes from one donor or several. The sequence is built from TRBV7-7 and TRBJ2-2, with no reliable assignment of the D segment. CDR3 loop: CASSLVPSGELFF. The DNA sequence is given as TGTGCTAGCAGCTTAGTCCCGTCCGGGGAGCTGTTTTTT.